This T cell receptor beta chain was retrieved from a study of liver allograft versus peripheral blood T cells. Study overall: Liver transplant recipients had T cell receptor repertoires compared between transplanted liver and peripheral blood.

TCRdb ran MiXCR on the reads and lists one entry per CDR3 protein. In the table there are some 6,000 distinct CDR3 sequences, more than 13% of which are singletons. Study conclusions and caveats: Peripheral blood reportedly held T cell receptor repertoires that differed from those inside liver allografts.

A few counts support this clonotype. Its target is not known. The sequence was collected from a human patient who had a liver transplant. Some T cells may arise from the graft donor.

CDR3 sequence (DNA): TGTGCCAGCAGTGACCACTACGAGCAGTACTTC. Its translation: CASSDHYEQYF. The V gene is TRBV2, the J gene TRBJ2-7; D gene unclear. In germline, CDR1 is SNHLY, CDR2 FYNNEI. This CDR3 comprises 11 residues. The V gene lost 3 bases and the J gene lost 3 bases, with 3 bases spanning the gap.